This T cell receptor beta chain was retrieved from a study of blood T cells in healthy people across ages. Study conclusions and caveats: Both naive CD4+ cell counts and diversity were greater in long-lived donors than in aged donors.

Germline CDR1 and CDR2: SGHRS and YFSETQ. Trimming stripped 6 bases from V and 2 bases from J, with 20 bases between. The CDR3 has 17 residues. Per sample, extraction of total RNA gave at least 5 micrograms in every case. A second 7 to 11 cycle PCR used barcoded and J-beta primers. TCRdb re-called the 5' RACE reads through MiXCR, storing one row per CDR3 protein. The table includes fewer than 1.5 million distinct CDR3 sequences, approximately 42% detected once. Comments on this clonotype: No antigen is known for it.

Sequences were obtained from blood. The sequence was collected from a woman aged 18-29 years in good health. This chain links TRBV5-1 with TRBJ2-2; weak D call: TRBD2 (5 bases). The CDR3 reads CASTYLPPSINTGELFF. In DNA form, the CDR3 reads TGCGCCAGCACCTACCTCCCACCTAGCATTAACACCGGGGAGCTGTTTTTT. The full variable domain, completed using reference TRBV5-1 and TRBJ2-2, is KAGVTQTPRYLIKTRGQQVTLSCSPISGHRSVSWYQQTPGQGLQFLFEYFSETQRNKGNFPGRFSGRQFSNSRSEMNVSTLELGDSALYLCASTYLPPSINTGELFFGEGSRLTVL.